The present entry profiles one T cell receptor beta chain with its context. Authors' processing steps: Nucleated cell number was recorded as an estimate derived from reference gene primer amplification. This table comes from immunoSEQ multiplex PCR, and its TCRdb copy is limited to in-frame clones, with some not included. Clone size and V and J calls were adopted from that table, with D and trimming inferred from the DNA. The sample holds some 200,000 clones, under 90% seen once. This sample is part of a study of blood T cell repertoires in COVID-19. Study overall: Both acute and convalescent COVID-19 samples were obtained from the United States, Italy and Spain.

CDR1 and CDR2 from the germline V gene are MNHEY and SMNVEV (reference sequence). The CDR3 extends over 13 amino acids. Trimming removed 2 bases at V and 8 bases at J, with 9 bases between. The sample taken for sequencing was peripheral blood. This sequence joins TRBV27 and TRBJ1-4; D uncertain. This clonotype was obtained from a woman aged 55-69 years who had recovered from COVID-19. The CDR3 is CASSLDLREKLFF. The CDR3 coding sequence is TGTGCCAGCAGTTTAGACCTGAGGGAAAAACTGTTTTTT.